The 29 T cell receptor beta chains below all came from one sample that was sequenced in a study of blood T cell repertoires in COVID-19. Libraries were prepared by immunoSEQ multiplex PCR; TCRdb keeps only in-frame clonotypes and omits some of them. The sample includes approximately 80,000 clones, 77% of them seen just once. Input material: peripheral blood. These receptors were collected from a human donor in a cohort sampled during active COVID-19.

This clone is a singleton in its sample. The chain carries TRBV7-2 and TRBJ2-7, with 8 bases that match TRBD1. Germline lookup yields CDR1 SGHTA and CDR2 FQGNSA. The CDR3 is 19 residues long. Trimming cost V 3 bases and J 0 bases; bases outside gene matches: 16. CDR3 loop: CASSFQVAAGGSSSYEQYF. CDR3 bases: TGTGCCAGCAGCTTTCAGGTCGCGGCAGGGGGCTCGAGCTCCTACGAGCAGTACTTC.

J is TRBJ2-7 and V is TRBV28; unclear D gene. Deletions cut 5 bases from V and 7 bases from J, with 15 bases between. This CDR3 comprises 13 residues. Germline V gene sequence: CDR1 MDHEN, CDR2 SYDVKM. CDR3 sequence (DNA): TGTGCCAGCAGTCGTTCGGGTTTGTCGGAGCAGTACTTC. Protein sequence: CASSRSGLSEQYF.

This chain uses TRBV2 with TRBJ1-1; 8 positions match TRBD1. CDR3 length: 14 amino acids. Germline CDR1 SNHLY, CDR2 FYNNEI. The V gene end was trimmed by 7 bases and the J gene end by 1 base; junction bases not matched to a gene: 5. The CDR3 here is CASTRGTGNTEAFF. The CDR3 region has the DNA TGTGCCAGCACCCGCGGGACAGGGAACACTGAAGCTTTCTTT.

V is TRBV7-2 and J is TRBJ1-2; 7 positions match TRBD1. Germline assignment: CDR1 SGHTA and CDR2 FQGNSA. The CDR3 consists of 14 residues. Trimming removed 4 bases from V and 6 bases from J; junction bases left unmatched: 8. The CDR3 region has the DNA TGTGCCAGCAGCTCCGGGACAGACGGGCATGGCTACACCTTC. Its protein is CASSSGTDGHGYTF.

This chain joins TRBV9 and TRBJ1-6; weak D call: TRBD1 (5 bases). This CDR3 has 19 residues. Trimming shortened V by 3 bases and J by 0 bases, and 19 bases separated the two germline ends. Looked up from germline, CDR1 is SGDLS and CDR2 is YYNGEE. The DNA of the CDR3 is TGTGCCAGCAGCGCCGACCGACCAGGGTTTAGCTCCTATAATTCACCCCTCCACTTT. Its protein is CASSADRPGFSSYNSPLHF.

A word on this clone: Sequence at one end of the junction differs from germline and may be a read error. As DNA, the CDR3 is TGTGCCAGCAGCTTGGCCGGGTCCTATTATTCACCCCTCCACTTT. Protein: CASSLAGSYYSPLHF. This chain joins TRBV5-6 and TRBJ1-6, with no clear D. This CDR3 has 15 residues. CDR1 and CDR2 (germline): SGHDT, YYEEEE.

The chain recombines TRBV6-5 with TRBJ2-3; 8 nucleotides line up with TRBD2. This CDR3 region has 13 residues. CDR1 is MNHEY, CDR2 SVGAGI, per germline. V was pared by 10 bases and J by 2 bases, with 5 bases of the junction left unmatched. CDR3 in amino acids: CATTSGYTDTQYF. The DNA of the CDR3 is TGTGCCACTACTAGCGGATACACAGATACGCAGTATTTT.

The chain combines TRBV20-1 with TRBJ2-7, with D possibly TRBD2 on 6 matching bases. Per germline, CDR1 DFQATT and CDR2 SNEGSKA (reference sequence). The CDR3 is made up of 11 amino acids. The V end lost 6 bases, the J end lost 2 bases, and 8 bases lay between the germline ends. The CDR3 DNA sequence: TGCAGTGCCGGGGGAGCCTACGAGCAGTACTTC. Translating it yields CSAGGAYEQYF.

The gene calls are TRBV7-9 and TRBJ1-2; 7 bases map to TRBD1. V lost 4 bases, J lost 8 bases, and 7 bases stayed unmatched. CDR1 is SEHNR and CDR2 is FQNEAQ in the germline V gene (reference sequence). This CDR3 spans 13 amino acids. The DNA of the CDR3 is TGTGCCAGCAGCTCGGGACAGCAGGCCGGCTACACCTTC. Translation: CASSSGQQAGYTF.

This rearrangement joins TRBV6-5 to TRBJ1-2; TRBD1 might be the D (6 bases). CDR1 is MNHEY and CDR2 is SVGAGI in the germline V gene. This CDR3 comprises 11 residues. V gave up 4 bases and J gave up 8 bases, with 8 bases separating them. The CDR3 DNA follows: TGTGCCAGCAGTTCTCAGGGGGGCTACACCTTC. As protein: CASSSQGGYTF.

This rearrangement joins TRBV18 to TRBJ2-7; 7 bases line up with TRBD1. The ends lost 3 bases at V and 2 bases at J; junction bases unmatched: 4. The CDR3 is made up of 14 amino acids. Germline V gene sequence: CDR1 KGHSH, CDR2 LQKENI. The CDR3 here is CASSPMTGTYEQYF. The CDR3 DNA reads TGTGCCAGCTCACCCATGACAGGGACCTACGAGCAGTACTTC. Based on the CDR3 plus reference TRBV18 and TRBJ2-7, the full variable domain is NAGVMQNPRHLVRRRGQEARLRCSPMKGHSHVYWYRQLPEEGLKFMVYLQKENIIDESGMPKERFSAEFPKEGPSILRIQQVVRGDSAAYFCASSPMTGTYEQYFGPGTRLTVT.

The V and J genes are TRBV10-2 and TRBJ1-1, with D perhaps TRBD1 (6 bases). This CDR3 comprises 14 residues. V dropped 2 bases and J dropped 4 bases, with 11 bases sitting between them. Per the germline V gene, CDR1 is WSHSY and CDR2 is SAAADI. The CDR3 is CASSESRGFTEAFF. In nucleotides, the CDR3 is TGCGCCAGCAGTGAGAGTAGGGGGTTCACTGAAGCTTTCTTT.

The chain links TRBV11-2 to TRBJ2-2; D gene ambiguous. Trimming removed 8 bases from V and 3 bases from J, with 10 bases in between. CDR1 and CDR2 from the germline V gene are SGHAT and FQNNGV. This CDR3 is built from 13 residues. CDR3 loop: CASSWSYTGELFF. As DNA, the CDR3 is TGTGCCAGCTCATGGAGCTACACCGGGGAGCTGTTTTTT.

This clone was counted a few times. V is TRBV4-1 and J is TRBJ1-2; D possibly corresponds to TRBD1 (5 bases). In germline, CDR1 is MGHRA, CDR2 YSYEKL. CDR3 length: 16 residues. V lost 0 bases, J lost 0 bases, and 11 bases lay in between. The CDR3 protein is CASSQEWGRSNYGYTF. The CDR3 DNA reads TGCGCCAGCAGCCAAGAATGGGGCAGATCTAACTATGGCTACACCTTC.

This clone appeared once. This sequence joins TRBV7-9 and TRBJ2-3; possible D gene TRBD2, 6 bases. The germline V gene encodes CDR1 SEHNR and CDR2 FQNEAQ (reference sequence). CDR3 length equals 16 residues. V gave up 5 bases and J gave up 4 bases, with 19 bases separating them. The CDR3, as DNA: TGTGCCAGCAGCGCCGGGACTCTCCTTGGCGCAGATACGCAGTATTTT. The encoded protein is CASSAGTLLGADTQYF.

The chain has TRBV27 and TRBJ1-2, with no clear D. V lost 3 bases, J lost 4 bases, and 18 bases lay in between. The length of the CDR3 is 16 residues. Per the germline V gene, CDR1 is MNHEY and CDR2 is SMNVEV (reference sequence). The CDR3 nucleotides read TGTGCCAGCAGTTTTGACGCGACCCGACTCCCCTATGGCTACACCTTC. It codes for CASSFDATRLPYGYTF.

This clone was counted a few times. CDR3 amino acids: CATSGDRDGYTF. CDR3 coding DNA: TGTGCCACCAGTGGGGACAGAGATGGCTACACCTTC. The chain is built from TRBV24-1 and TRBJ1-2; 7 bases fit TRBD1. V lost 5 bases and J lost 6; bases outside the gene matches: 2. The germline gives CDR1 KGHDR, CDR2 SFDVKD. The CDR3 length is 12 residues.

This clone was seen at least ten times. The chain combines TRBV6-5 with TRBJ2-7; 10 bases map to TRBD1. The CDR3 consists of 15 residues. V lost 7 bases, J lost 5 bases, and 11 bases stayed unmatched. In germline, CDR1 is MNHEY, CDR2 SVGAGI. The CDR3 protein is CASIPTWDRGNEQYF. CDR3 in DNA: TGTGCCAGCATCCCAACTTGGGACAGGGGTAACGAGCAGTACTTC.

A few counts support this clone. The chain carries TRBV18 and TRBJ1-1; possibly TRBD1 for D (6 bases). The V end was cut by 4 bases, the J end by 0 bases, with 15 bases between. The CDR3 consists of 16 residues. Germline-derived CDR1 and CDR2 are KGHSH and LQKENI. This chain's CDR3 is CASSRNGGLVNTEAFF. CDR3 coding DNA: TGTGCCAGCTCACGCAACGGGGGGCTGGTGAACACTGAAGCTTTCTTT.

In this sample, this clone turned up once. The gene calls are TRBV3-1 (or the pseudogene TRBV3-2) and TRBJ1-2, with 12 bases lining up with TRBD1. The length of the CDR3 is 18 residues. Germline assignment: CDR1 LGHDT and CDR2 YNNKEL (reference sequence). Trimming cost V 0 bases and J 6 bases; bases outside gene matches: 11. CDR3 DNA sequence: TGTGCCAGCAGCCAAGATTGGGGGACAGGGGGCTTGAGAAATGGCTACACCTTC. This translates into CASSQDWGTGGLRNGYTF.

This rearrangement joins TRBV3-1 (or the pseudogene TRBV3-2) to TRBJ2-1; D perhaps matches TRBD2 (7 bases). CDR1 LGHDT and CDR2 YNNKEL come from the germline V gene (reference sequence). V gave up 3 bases and J gave up 0 bases, with 15 bases separating them. This CDR3 contains 17 residues. CDR3 residues: CASSHHSRGGSYNEQFF. CDR3 in DNA: TGTGCCAGCAGCCATCATTCTAGGGGGGGCTCCTACAATGAGCAGTTCTTC.

The chain links TRBV11-3 to TRBJ2-1; D gene uncertain. Germline V lookup: CDR1 SGHNT, CDR2 YENEEA. V was shortened by 5 bases and J by 2 bases, with 22 bases between the two germline ends. The CDR3 covers 18 residues. In DNA form, the CDR3 reads TGTGCCAGCAGCCCCGCTTTTTCTCCTGGGCCACCCTACAATGAGCAGTTCTTC. Amino acids: CASSPAFSPGPPYNEQFF.

The rearrangement links TRBV7-6 to TRBJ1-2; TRBD1 aligns across 10 bases. V lost 4 bases and J lost 3; bases outside the gene matches: 5. The CDR3 length is 15 residues. CDR1 and CDR2 (germline): SGHVS, FNYEAQ. CDR3 coding DNA: TGTGCCAGCAGCTCCCGGGACAGGGGTCACTATGGCTACACCTTC. Protein sequence: CASSSRDRGHYGYTF.

The V call is TRBV5-1, the J call TRBJ2-1; D is perhaps TRBD2 (5 bases). V was trimmed by 2 bases and J by 8 bases, leaving 11 bases between them. The V gene's germline CDR1 is SGHRS and CDR2 YFSETQ. The CDR3 sequence is 13 residues long. DNA of the CDR3: TGCGCCAGCAGCTTTTCGGGGTTGCATGAGCAGTTCTTC. It yields the protein CASSFSGLHEQFF.

The V gene is TRBV30, the J gene TRBJ1-4, with D possibly matching TRBD1 (5 bases). This CDR3 has 13 amino acids. Per germline, CDR1 GTSNPN and CDR2 SVGIG (reference sequence). V gave up 2 bases and J gave up 7 bases, with 11 bases separating them. The CDR3 here is CAWSQGYSEKLFF. CDR3 bases: TGTGCCTGGAGTCAGGGTTACAGTGAAAAACTGTTTTTT.

This clone appeared a single time. V usage is TRBV2 and J usage is TRBJ1-1, with TRBD1 matching 7 bases. The CDR3 extends over 11 amino acids. With 8 bases clipped from V and 7 bases from J, the junction kept 4 bases outside the gene matches. Per germline, CDR1 SNHLY and CDR2 FYNNEI. Written as DNA, the CDR3 is TGTGCCAGCGGACAGGCGGGTGAAGCTTTCTTT. It is translated as CASGQAGEAFF.

The table lists this clone with a few counts. J is TRBJ1-2 and V is TRBV5-1; TRBD1 agrees at 7 bases. The V segment lost 4 bases and the J segment 2 bases; nucleotides outside the gene matches: 5. Germline V CDR1 and CDR2: SGHRS, YFSETQ. The CDR3 consists of 14 residues. CDR3 loop: CASSLLQGNYGYTF. DNA of the CDR3: TGCGCCAGCAGCCTGTTACAGGGGAACTATGGCTACACCTTC.

J is TRBJ2-7 and V is TRBV7-2, with 15 bases matching TRBD2. J lost 0 bases, V lost 5 bases, and 5 bases had no gene match. CDR3 size: 17 residues. Germline CDR1 SGHTA, CDR2 FQGNSA. CDR3 sequence reads: CASSPGLAGGISYEQYF. The CDR3, as DNA: TGTGCCAGCAGCCCCGGACTAGCGGGGGGGATCTCCTACGAGCAGTACTTC.

The chain uses TRBV6-4 and TRBJ1-2; D is perhaps TRBD1 (6 bases). The CDR3 has 14 amino acids. Per the germline V gene, CDR1 is MRHNA and CDR2 is SNTAGT. V was clipped by 5 bases and J by 7 bases, with 17 bases between them. This CDR3 reads CASSRDIRSVGYTF. The DNA of the CDR3 is TGTGCCAGCAGTCGGGACATCAGGTCCGTTGGCTACACCTTC.